The entry below describes one T cell receptor (beta chain). Its target is not known. Clones were sequenced by immunoSEQ multiplex PCR, and TCRdb holds only the in-frame ones, with some missing. Of more than 550,000 clones listed, roughly 87% are singletons. The data derive from a study of shared clonotypes between healthy human individuals. Whole-study findings and limits: Generally, naive subsets (rather than memory subsets) showed larger estimated richness. It was only blood that was sampled, and tissue repertoires likely differ.

Germline CDR1 SGHTA, CDR2 FQGTGA. With 5 bases removed from V and 4 bases from J, the gap between germline ends came to 14 bases. This CDR3 contains 14 residues. All donors were Caucasian adults living in Nashville, Tennessee. This TCR was recovered from a man aged 18 to 29 in good health. Some clones in this sample may be carry-over from other donors' samples. Specimen: memory CD8+ T cells from PBMCs. Sample subset: CD45RO+ cells pooled with CCR7-negative TemRA cells. The genes are TRBV7-3 and TRBJ1-1, with TRBD1 as a possible D gene (6 bases). This chain's CDR3 is CASSPSGAATEAFF. The CDR3 bases are TGTGCCAGCAGCCCCTCAGGGGCGGCCACTGAAGCTTTCTTT. Full variable domain (outside the CDR3, taken from reference TRBV7-3 and TRBJ1-1): GAGVSQTPSNKVTEKGKYVELRCDPISGHTALYWYRQSLGQGPEFLIYFQGTGAADDSGLPNDRFFAVRPEGSVSTLKIQRTERGDSAVYLCASSPSGAATEAFFGQGTRLTVV.